Below, 4 T cell receptor beta chains from the same sample are listed, as sequenced in a study of metastatic and nonmetastatic thyroid tumors. MiXCR re-clonotyped the PCR reads for TCRdb. The profile shows approximately 15,000 clones, 12% of them singletons. All patients were untreated before thyroid surgery. Specimen: tumor tissue. These receptors were taken from a female donor with papillary thyroid cancer or a benign thyroid nodule (not recorded which). Some clones in this sample may be carry-over from other donors' samples.

The chain has TRBV10-2 and TRBJ2-7; 7 bases map to TRBD2. J lost 4 bases, V lost 4 bases, and 4 bases had no gene match. Germline CDR1 reads WSHSY; CDR2 reads SAAADI. The CDR3 totals 13 residues. The CDR3 is CASSVRERYEQYF. For the CDR3, the DNA is TGCGCCAGCAGTGTGCGGGAGAGGTACGAGCAGTACTTC.

In this sample, this clone is medium-sized. The chain couples TRBV20-1 to TRBJ1-5, with 7 bases that match TRBD1. V lost 6 bases and J lost 4; bases outside the gene matches: 15. The CDR3 consists of 16 residues. The V gene's germline CDR1 is DFQATT and CDR2 SNEGSKA (reference sequence). The CDR3 coding sequence is TGCAGTGCCACCCCTAGGGCCGGGACAGTGAATCAGCCCCAGCATTTT. Protein product: CSATPRAGTVNQPQHF.

The table lists this clone with a few counts. The chain recombines TRBV28 with TRBJ1-5; D ambiguous. Germline CDR1 and CDR2: MDHEN and SYDVKM. This CDR3 is built from 13 residues. Trimming left V 6 bases short and J 3 bases short, with 9 bases between. CDR3 DNA: TGTGCCAGCAGGGGTACCCCCAATCAGCCCCAGCATTTT. Residues: CASRGTPNQPQHF.

In this sample, this clone turned up many times. J is TRBJ1-6 and V is TRBV20-1; weak D call: TRBD1 (6 bases). V was cut by 5 bases and J by 5 bases, with 19 bases left in between. This CDR3 is built from 16 residues. CDR1 is DFQATT, CDR2 SNEGSKA, per germline (reference sequence). CDR3 in DNA: TGCAGTGCTCCCGGGAATGGGGGCGCTCATAATTCACCCCTCCACTTT. This codes for CSAPGNGGAHNSPLHF.